These 26 T cell receptor beta chains were all obtained from the same sample, sequenced in a study of neoadjuvant anti-PD-1 for oral cavity cancer. The repertoire was sequenced with immunoSEQ multiplex PCR; TCRdb's copy has only in-frame clones and lacks some. The table includes around 21,000 clones, 40% to 55% detected once. Time point denoted: after neoadjuvant nivolumab, at surgical resection. Sequenced material: tumor tissue, taken after nivolumab (anti-PD-1) treatment. The receptor source for this set is a person aged 35-80 years with oral cavity squamous cell carcinoma.

V is TRBV28 and J is TRBJ1-5; no firm D call. This CDR3 region has 16 residues. Germline CDR1 reads MDHEN; CDR2 reads SYDVKM. The germline V and J ends were trimmed by 2 bases and 1 base, with 12 bases remaining between them. For the CDR3, the DNA is TGTGCCAGCAGTTTAGGCCCGGGGTACAGCAATCAGCCCCAGCATTTT. It encodes CASSLGPGYSNQPQHF.

By share of the sample, this clone is medium-sized. V usage is TRBV25-1 and J usage is TRBJ1-1, with TRBD1 matching 7 bases. CDR1 and CDR2 (germline): MGHDK, SYGVNS. CDR3 length: 13 amino acids. With 1 base clipped from V and 10 bases from J, the junction kept 6 bases outside the gene matches. The CDR3 DNA reads as TGTGCCAGCAGTGAATGGGACAGAACCGGAGCTTTCTTT. Residues: CASSEWDRTGAFF.

The gene calls are TRBV9 and TRBJ2-1, with 7 positions matching TRBD2. In germline, CDR1 is SGDLS, CDR2 YYNGEE. The CDR3 loop spans 15 amino acids. V trimming: 4 bases; J trimming: 0 bases; junction bases outside the gene matches: 4. In nucleotides, the CDR3 is TGTGCCAGCAGCCCGAGGGAGGGCTCCTACAATGAGCAGTTCTTC. Translating gives CASSPREGSYNEQFF.

This clone came up many times. V gene TRBV19 combines with J gene TRBJ2-7; D is possibly TRBD2 (5 bases). Germline V gene data show CDR1 as LNHDA and CDR2 as SQIVND (reference sequence). Trimming removed 6 bases at V and 6 bases at J, with 12 bases between. The CDR3 consists of 12 residues. In nucleotides, the CDR3 is TGTGCCAGTAGCGGGGTCTCCCGCGAGCAGTACTTC. Protein product: CASSGVSREQYF.

This clone turned up a few times. This sequence joins TRBV5-8 and TRBJ2-2; possible D gene TRBD2, 6 bases. Trimming removed 3 bases from V and 0 bases from J, with 9 bases in between. This CDR3 is 15 amino acids long. The germline gives CDR1 SGHTS, CDR2 YDEGEE. The CDR3 protein is CASSSRGSNTGELFF. DNA of the CDR3: TGTGCCAGCAGCTCACGGGGGTCGAACACCGGGGAGCTGTTTTTT.

The chain employs TRBV7-3 and TRBJ1-2; the D is unclear. CDR1 SGHTA and CDR2 FQGTGA come from the germline V gene. This CDR3 spans 13 amino acids. Trimming stripped 5 bases from V and 6 bases from J, with 13 bases between. CDR3 coding DNA: TGTGCCAGCAGCCGCCCGGGAGGTCATGGCTACACCTTC. It codes for CASSRPGGHGYTF.

The chain recombines TRBV7-2 with TRBJ2-7; 11 positions agree with TRBD1. Unmatched junction bases numbered 7, after V lost 5 bases and J lost 4 bases. The germline gives CDR1 SGHTA, CDR2 FQGNSA. This CDR3 is 15 amino acids long. The CDR3 DNA follows: TGTGCCAGCAGCCTAGGGACAGGGGGTGGGTACGAGCAGTACTTC. Protein product: CASSLGTGGGYEQYF.

A word on this clone: A read error may produce the germline difference seen at one junction end. This chain uses TRBV7-9 with TRBJ1-1, with 8 bases identical to TRBD1. The germline gives CDR1 SEHNR, CDR2 FQNEAQ (reference sequence). The CDR3 is 12 amino acids. The CDR3 DNA reads TGTGCCAGCAGCCGAGAAACGGACAGGGCTGATTTT. It specifies CASSRETDRADF. The whole variable domain, filled in from reference TRBV7-9 and TRBJ1-1, reads DTGVSQNPRHKITKRGQNVTFRCDPISEHNRLYWYRQTLGQGPEFLTYFQNEAQLEKSRLLSDRFSAERPKGSFSTLEIQRTEQGDSAMYLCASSRETDRADFGQGTRLTVV.

J is TRBJ1-1 and V is TRBV5-4, with a weak D call TRBD1 (5 bases). Looked up from germline, CDR1 is SGHNT and CDR2 is YYREEE (reference sequence). CDR3 length equals 13 residues. Trimming pared 3 bases from V and 7 bases from J, leaving 13 bases between. Written as DNA, the CDR3 is TGTGCCAGCAGCTCACCGGGACGCGATGAAGCTTTCTTT. As protein: CASSSPGRDEAFF. Based on the CDR3 plus reference TRBV5-4 and TRBJ1-1, the full variable domain is ETGVTQSPTHLIKTRGQQVTLRCSSQSGHNTVSWYQQALGQGPQFIFQYYREEENGRGNFPPRFSGLQFPNYSSELNVNALELDDSALYLCASSSPGRDEAFFGQGTRLTVV.

The chain has TRBV5-1 and TRBJ2-1; 15 nucleotides match TRBD2. CDR1 SGHRS and CDR2 YFSETQ come from the germline V gene. With V trimmed by 4 bases and J by 8 bases, 10 bases remained unmatched. The CDR3 sequence is 17 residues long. CDR3 DNA sequence: TGCGCCAGCAGCGCTGGACTAGCGGGGGGGCGGTTGGATGAGCAGTTCTTC. Translated, it gives CASSAGLAGGRLDEQFF.

In this sample, this clone turned up a few times. This rearrangement joins TRBV4-2 to TRBJ1-1; D gene ambiguous. Trimming removed 1 base from V and 4 bases from J, with 7 bases in between. This CDR3 spans 13 amino acids. CDR1 is LGHNA, CDR2 YNFKEQ, per germline. Here the CDR3 reads CASSQVLGTEAFF. The DNA for the CDR3 is TGTGCCAGCAGCCAAGTGTTAGGCACTGAAGCTTTCTTT.

The V and J genes are TRBV5-1 and TRBJ2-5, with TRBD2 matching over 8 bases. The germline V gene has CDR1 SGHRS and CDR2 YFSETQ. The CDR3 is 16 residues long. J gave up 4 bases and V 0 bases, and 8 bases lay outside the gene matches. In nucleotides, the CDR3 is TGCGCCAGCAGCTTGGTGGGGACTAGAGGTGGAGAGACCCAGTACTTC. Translating gives CASSLVGTRGGETQYF.

The J gene is TRBJ1-5, the V gene TRBV7-2, with D perhaps TRBD1 (5 bases). The CDR3 is 13 residues long. Germline assignment: CDR1 SGHTA and CDR2 FQGNSA. Trimming pared 3 bases from V and 4 bases from J, leaving 7 bases between. The CDR3 reads CASSLKGNQPQHF. DNA of the CDR3: TGTGCCAGCAGCTTGAAGGGGAATCAGCCCCAGCATTTT.

In this sample, this clone turned up a few times. The genes are TRBV7-2 and TRBJ1-1, with D hard to call. The CDR3 runs 14 residues. V was shortened by 5 bases and J by 4 bases, with 14 bases between the two germline ends. CDR1 and CDR2 from the germline V gene are SGHTA and FQGNSA. CDR3 region: CASSLTLSGTEAFF. Written as DNA, the CDR3 is TGTGCCAGCAGCCTTACTTTATCAGGCACTGAAGCTTTCTTT.

This sequence joins TRBV5-4 and TRBJ2-1, with 11 bases lining up with TRBD2. Germline-derived CDR1 and CDR2 are SGHNT and YYREEE (reference sequence). The CDR3 totals 15 residues. V lost 5 bases, J lost 9 bases, and 10 bases stayed unmatched. CDR3 residues: CASSPTSGGGGEQFF. The CDR3 DNA reads TGTGCCAGCAGTCCTACTAGCGGGGGCGGGGGTGAGCAGTTCTTC.

The rearrangement links TRBV5-4 to TRBJ2-7; D is uncertain. V dropped 1 base and J dropped 0 bases, with 8 bases sitting between them. The germline CDR1 and CDR2 sequences are SGHNT and YYREEE (reference sequence). This CDR3 spans 14 amino acids. The CDR3 loop reads CASSLSSVSYEQYF. CDR3 DNA: TGTGCCAGCAGCTTGTCCAGTGTCTCCTACGAGCAGTACTTC.

The chain has TRBV5-1 and TRBJ2-5; 7 bases fit TRBD2. The ends lost 3 bases at V and 1 base at J; junction bases unmatched: 18. The CDR3 loop spans 19 amino acids. Per the germline V gene, CDR1 is SGHRS and CDR2 is YFSETQ. CDR3 nucleotide sequence: TGCGCCAGCAGCTGGGGGTTTGGGCTAGCGGCGGCACCCCAAGAGACCCAGTACTTC. Residues: CASSWGFGLAAAPQETQYF.

The chain recombines TRBV30 with TRBJ1-2; D not resolved. V dropped 5 bases and J dropped 7 bases, with 14 bases sitting between them. This CDR3 has 12 residues. The germline CDR1 and CDR2 sequences are GTSNPN and SVGIG (reference sequence). CDR3 amino acids: CAWEGGYGGYTF. DNA of the CDR3: TGTGCCTGGGAGGGAGGGTACGGTGGCTACACCTTC.

The V gene is TRBV7-3, the J gene TRBJ1-6; TRBD1 is a possible D gene (5 bases). The CDR3 is made up of 14 amino acids. CDR1 is SGHTA, CDR2 FQGTGA, per germline. Deletions cut 5 bases from V and 10 bases from J, with 15 bases between. For the CDR3, the DNA is TGTGCCAGCAGCGCCGTGCAGGGTAACTCACCCCTCCACTTT. It specifies CASSAVQGNSPLHF.

CDR3 sequence reads: CASSPHSDGSYEQYF. Written as DNA, the CDR3 is TGTGCCAGCAGCCCCCATTCGGACGGTTCCTACGAGCAGTACTTC. The V gene is TRBV9, the J gene TRBJ2-7; D is ambiguous. The length of the CDR3 is 15 residues. Trimming left V 4 bases short and J 1 base short, with 15 bases between. Germline V gene sequence: CDR1 SGDLS, CDR2 YYNGEE.

The V and J genes are TRBV2 and TRBJ2-1, with 8 bases identical to TRBD2. The trim removed 1 base at V and 0 bases at J, leaving 5 bases unmatched. CDR1 is SNHLY, CDR2 FYNNEI, per germline. The length of the CDR3 is 17 residues. The CDR3 region has the DNA TGTGCCAGCAGTGAAGGGTCGGGGGGGAGCTCCTACAATGAGCAGTTCTTC. Its translation: CASSEGSGGSSYNEQFF.

The rearrangement uses TRBV10-3 and TRBJ1-1, with TRBD1 matching 7 bases. CDR3 length: 13 residues. The trim removed 7 bases at V and 6 bases at J, leaving 8 bases unmatched. CDR1 is ENHRY, CDR2 SYGVKD, per germline. In DNA form, the CDR3 reads TGTGCCATCACCACAGGGGTAGGCGCTGAAGCTTTCTTT. It yields the protein CAITTGVGAEAFF.

This clone was seen just once. This chain uses TRBV4-2 with TRBJ1-1; tentative D call: TRBD1 (5 bases). This CDR3 spans 15 amino acids. CDR1 is LGHNA and CDR2 is YNFKEQ in the germline V gene. V was clipped by 1 base and J by 5 bases, with 14 bases between them. CDR3 in DNA: TGTGCCAGCAGCCAAGGCTCCGGGGGGGGGACTGAAGCTTTCTTT. This translates into CASSQGSGGGTEAFF.

This clone appeared a few times. V gene TRBV5-6 combines with J gene TRBJ2-7, with D uncertain. V dropped 1 base and J dropped 0 bases, with 17 bases sitting between them. This CDR3 region has 17 residues. The germline V gene has CDR1 SGHDT and CDR2 YYEEEE. This CDR3 reads CASSLQPRPEYSYEQYF. CDR3 coding DNA: TGTGCCAGCAGCTTGCAGCCCCGACCCGAATACTCCTACGAGCAGTACTTC.

This clone occurred a few times. This rearrangement joins TRBV18 to TRBJ1-5; the D gene is possibly TRBD1 (5 bases). The germline gives CDR1 KGHSH, CDR2 LQKENI. CDR3 size: 15 residues. V was trimmed by 2 bases and J by 7 bases, leaving 15 bases between them. The CDR3 DNA reads TGTGCCAGCTCACCAGGGCAGGGCGGGCTCCAGCCCCAGCATTTT. Its translation: CASSPGQGGLQPQHF.

There are a few counts of this clone. The chain is built from TRBV10-3 and TRBJ1-1; D is possibly TRBD1 (6 bases). Trimming stripped 8 bases from V and 4 bases from J, with 14 bases between. This CDR3 contains 13 residues. Per germline, CDR1 ENHRY and CDR2 SYGVKD. CDR3 DNA sequence: TGTGCCATCTACAGGGAAGTGGGCACTGAAGCTTTCTTT. Protein: CAIYREVGTEAFF.